This T cell receptor (beta chain) was documented in a study of spatial heterogeneity in lung cancer. Overall study: The count of detected beta-chain sequences consistently exceeded that of alpha-chain sequences.

Unique molecular identifiers, one per molecule, were present on every TCR cDNA molecule. One entry per CDR3 protein, called by TCRdb with MiXCR from the 5' RACE reads. This table holds about 3,500 distinct CDR3 sequences, about 5.2% found once. This clonotype was recorded at least ten times. The target antigen is unknown. General study findings and limits: Expanded alpha and beta TCR counts within tumors tracked tumor mutation counts.

Germline CDR1 and CDR2: LNHDA and SQIVND (reference sequence). Between the trimmed V and J ends, which lost 5 bases and 3 bases, there was a span of 5 bases. This CDR3 region has 12 residues. The time point denotes: sample taken at primary tumor resection. The donor population consisted of under 75 patients with untreated, early-stage non-small cell lung cancer. The authors sequenced whole RNA from tumor, nontumor lung or frozen PBMC without sorting. This TCR was recovered from a female donor with early-stage non-small cell lung cancer. The starting material was lung tumor tissue, obtained at surgery. This rearrangement joins TRBV19 to TRBJ1-3, with D unresolved. The CDR3 reads CASSPLGNTIYF. The CDR3 nucleotides are TGTGCCAGTAGTCCCCTTGGAAACACCATATATTTT.